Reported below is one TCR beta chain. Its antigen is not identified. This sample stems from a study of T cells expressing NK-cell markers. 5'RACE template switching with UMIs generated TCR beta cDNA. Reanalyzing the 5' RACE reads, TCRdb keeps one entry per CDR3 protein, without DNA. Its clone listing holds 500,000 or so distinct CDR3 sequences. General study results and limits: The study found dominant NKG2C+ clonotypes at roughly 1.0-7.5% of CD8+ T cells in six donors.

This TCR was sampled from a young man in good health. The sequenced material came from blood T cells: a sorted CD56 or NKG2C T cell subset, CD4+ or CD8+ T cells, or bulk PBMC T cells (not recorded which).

The CDR3 loop reads CASSPRDRVGGEQYF. The rearrangement uses TRBV27 and TRBJ2-7; TCRdb names TRBD1, which stays unverified in the absence of DNA. This CDR3 is 15 amino acids long. The germline gives CDR1 MNHEY, CDR2 SMNVEV (reference sequence).